One sample yielded the 20 T cell receptor beta chains listed below, sequenced in a study of blood T cell repertoires in COVID-19. Clones were sequenced by immunoSEQ multiplex PCR, and TCRdb holds only the in-frame ones, with some missing. The data show some 190,000 clones, approximately 80% seen once. The sequenced sample consisted of PBMCs or T cells enriched from blood (not recorded which). Every receptor here comes from a man aged 25 to 45 with acute COVID-19.

This rearrangement joins TRBV9 to TRBJ2-2; 9 bases are a match to TRBD1. This CDR3 is 15 amino acids long. Germline loops: CDR1 SGDLS, CDR2 YYNGEE. V was clipped by 5 bases and J by 4 bases; unmatched bases: 6. The CDR3 sequence: CASSHGQGSTGELFF. CDR3 coding DNA: TGTGCCAGCAGTCATGGACAGGGGAGCACCGGGGAGCTGTTTTTT.

The rearrangement links TRBV3-1 (or the pseudogene TRBV3-2) to TRBJ1-2; no clear D. The length of the CDR3 is 12 residues. From germline, CDR1 is LGHDT and CDR2 YNNKEL (reference sequence). The V end was cut by 6 bases, the J end by 2 bases, with 7 bases between. CDR3 sequence reads: CASSQENYGYTF. CDR3 sequence (DNA): TGTGCCAGCAGTCAGGAAAACTATGGCTACACCTTC.

Worth noting for this clone: The sample contains more than one DNA sequence encoding this CDR3. The rearrangement uses TRBV5-1 and TRBJ2-3; D unresolved. V was clipped by 0 bases and J by 0 bases, with 8 bases between them. Germline V gene data show CDR1 as SGHRS and CDR2 as YFSETQ. The length of the CDR3 is 15 residues. The CDR3 is CASSLDSSSTDTQYF. CDR3 sequence (DNA): TGCGCCAGCAGCTTGGACAGCTCTAGCACAGATACGCAGTATTTT. Based on the CDR3 plus reference TRBV5-1 and TRBJ2-3, the full variable domain is KAGVTQTPRYLIKTRGQQVTLSCSPISGHRSVSWYQQTPGQGLQFLFEYFSETQRNKGNFPGRFSGRQFSNSRSEMNVSTLELGDSALYLCASSLDSSSTDTQYFGPGTRLTVL.

CDR3 nucleotide sequence: TGTGCCAGCCGGGCGGAGGCGGCGAACACCGGGGAGCTGTTTTTT. Translated, it gives CASRAEAANTGELFF. The rearrangement uses TRBV11-2 and TRBJ2-2, with D possibly TRBD2 on 5 matching bases. Trimming left V 8 bases short and J 0 bases short, with 13 bases between. Germline assignment: CDR1 SGHAT and CDR2 FQNNGV. The CDR3 has 15 residues. The full variable domain, in which reference TRBV11-2 and TRBJ2-2 provide the parts outside the CDR3, is EAGVAQSPRYKIIEKRQSVAFWCNPISGHATLYWYQQILGQGPKLLIQFQNNGVVDDSQLPKDRFSAERLKGVDSTLKIQPAKLEDSAVYLCASRAEAANTGELFFGEGSRLTVL.

The chain has TRBV5-1 and TRBJ1-4, with D maybe TRBD1 (6 bases). V dropped 2 bases and J dropped 1 base, with 12 bases sitting between them. From germline, CDR1 is SGHRS and CDR2 YFSETQ. The CDR3 sequence is 16 residues long. In nucleotides, the CDR3 is TGCGCCAGCAGCTTCAGGGGAAGTGGAACTAATGAAAAACTGTTTTTT. Its protein product is CASSFRGSGTNEKLFF.

The rearrangement links TRBV16 to TRBJ2-7; 12 bases fit TRBD1. V shed 4 bases, J shed 4 bases, and the junction held 5 bases outside the gene matches. Germline CDR1 KGHSY, CDR2 FQNENV. CDR3 length: 15 residues. In nucleotides, the CDR3 is TGTGCCAGCAGCCGCCCGGGACAGGGGGCTTACGAGCAGTACTTC. Its translation is CASSRPGQGAYEQYF.

This rearrangement joins TRBV4-1 to TRBJ2-7; TRBD2 is a possible D gene (6 bases). Between the trimmed V and J ends, which lost 2 bases and 2 bases, there was a span of 16 bases. In germline, CDR1 is MGHRA, CDR2 YSYEKL. The CDR3 has 16 residues. This CDR3 reads CASSQSSAGWAYEQYF. DNA of the CDR3: TGCGCCAGCAGCCAATCTTCGGCGGGGTGGGCCTACGAGCAGTACTTC.

The chain recombines TRBV27 with TRBJ2-7, with D possibly being TRBD2 (5 bases). The V gene lost 6 bases and the J gene lost 7 bases, with 19 bases spanning the gap. CDR3 size: 14 residues. Germline-derived CDR1 and CDR2 are MNHEY and SMNVEV (reference sequence). The CDR3 nucleotides are TGTGCCAGCAGGATAACCGGGATCCCGGGGGAGCAGTACTTC. Translating it yields CASRITGIPGEQYF.

The V call is TRBV30, the J call TRBJ1-5; 7 nucleotides line up with TRBD1. J lost 7 bases, V lost 2 bases, and 11 bases had no gene match. The CDR3 runs 15 residues. Germline-derived CDR1 and CDR2 are GTSNPN and SVGIG (reference sequence). The CDR3 bases are TGTGCCTGGAGTCCCGGGACGACAGGGTCGCAGCCCCAGCATTTT. This translates into CAWSPGTTGSQPQHF.

The chain uses TRBV7-2 and TRBJ1-2; D uncertain. This CDR3 has 13 amino acids. V shed 3 bases and J shed 11 bases, with 16 bases lying between them. Germline assignment: CDR1 SGHTA and CDR2 FQGNSA. The DNA of the CDR3 is TGTGCCAGCAGCTTCGTAGTTGCGGCAGCTTACACCTTC. Protein: CASSFVVAAAYTF. The full variable domain, with the rest looked up from reference TRBV7-2 and TRBJ1-2, is GAGVSQSPSNKVTEKGKDVELRCDPISGHTALYWYRQSLGQGLEFLIYFQGNSAPDKSGLPSDRFSAERTGGSVSTLTIQRTQQEDSAVYLCASSFVVAAAYTFGSGTRLTVV.

The chain couples TRBV2 to TRBJ2-3, with 13 bases matching TRBD2. V dropped 5 bases and J dropped 2; count of bases not matched to a gene: 7. In germline, CDR1 is SNHLY, CDR2 FYNNEI. The CDR3 extends over 17 amino acids. The CDR3 region is CASSFTGTSGDTDTQYF. The CDR3 DNA reads as TGTGCCAGCAGTTTCACCGGGACTAGCGGGGACACAGATACGCAGTATTTT.

The rearrangement uses TRBV7-6 and TRBJ1-4; 10 bases are a match to TRBD1. The CDR3 contains 15 residues. With V trimmed by 1 base and J by 8 bases, 4 bases remained unmatched. The germline V gene encodes CDR1 SGHVS and CDR2 FNYEAQ. The CDR3 nucleotides read TGTGCCAGCAGCTTAGGACAGGGGGCGCGGGAAAAACTGTTTTTT. It is translated as CASSLGQGAREKLFF.

This chain joins TRBV5-1 and TRBJ2-5; maybe TRBD2 (5 bases). V lost 3 bases and J 2 bases, leaving 11 bases between the germline ends. Germline lookup yields CDR1 SGHRS and CDR2 YFSETQ. This CDR3 region has 14 residues. The CDR3 region is CASSYGLGQETQYF. The CDR3 bases are TGCGCCAGCAGCTACGGACTGGGGCAAGAGACCCAGTACTTC. The entire variable domain, with the rest obtained from reference TRBV5-1 and TRBJ2-5, is as follows: KAGVTQTPRYLIKTRGQQVTLSCSPISGHRSVSWYQQTPGQGLQFLFEYFSETQRNKGNFPGRFSGRQFSNSRSEMNVSTLELGDSALYLCASSYGLGQETQYFGPGTRLLVL.

As to this clone: At the DNA level, this CDR3 is encoded by other sequences in the same sample as well. The rearrangement joins TRBV30 to TRBJ1-2, with D uncertain. V lost 5 bases to trimming and J lost 1 base, with 8 bases between them. Germline CDR1 reads GTSNPN; CDR2 reads SVGIG (reference sequence). This CDR3 contains 12 residues. In DNA, the CDR3 is TGTGCCTGGGCAGGTGGTAACTATGGCTACACCTTC. This gives the protein CAWAGGNYGYTF.

The chain joins TRBV25-1 to TRBJ1-2; 7 bases align to TRBD1. This CDR3 has 12 amino acids. Per germline, CDR1 MGHDK and CDR2 SYGVNS. V lost 4 bases and J lost 6; bases outside the gene matches: 2. The CDR3 is CASSVDRDGYTF. The CDR3 DNA reads TGTGCCAGCAGTGTCGACAGGGATGGCTACACCTTC.

The chain carries TRBV6-5 and TRBJ1-1; tentative D call: TRBD1 (5 bases). This CDR3 contains 13 residues. Germline V CDR1 and CDR2: MNHEY, SVGAGI. Between the trimmed V and J ends, which lost 2 bases and 4 bases, there was a span of 8 bases. The CDR3: CASSYTGGTEAFF. The CDR3 DNA follows: TGTGCCAGCAGTTACACAGGCGGCACTGAAGCTTTCTTT.

This clone was seen a few times. This sequence joins TRBV9 and TRBJ2-7, with TRBD2 matching over 10 bases. This CDR3 contains 18 residues. Unmatched junction bases numbered 17, after V lost 4 bases and J lost 4 bases. CDR1 and CDR2 (germline): SGDLS, YYNGEE. CDR3 bases: TGTGCCAGCAGCCCCGGAGGTAGCGGGGGGCCATACGATTACGAGCAGTACTTC. Protein: CASSPGGSGGPYDYEQYF.

The V gene is TRBV3-1 (or the pseudogene TRBV3-2), the J gene TRBJ2-6, with 9 bases aligning to TRBD2. V shed 6 bases and J 0 bases; nucleotides not matched to a gene: 6. The V gene's germline CDR1 is LGHDT and CDR2 YNNKEL (reference sequence). The length of the CDR3 is 17 residues. Here the CDR3 DNA reads TGTGCCAGCAGTGGAAGCGGGGGGAGCTCTGGGGCCAACGTCCTGACTTTC. Translated: CASSGSGGSSGANVLTF.

The chain employs TRBV4-1 and TRBJ2-7; 12 nucleotides agree with TRBD1. Germline V lookup: CDR1 MGHRA, CDR2 YSYEKL. The CDR3 sequence is 17 residues long. V was pared by 1 base and J by 3 bases, with 7 bases of the junction left unmatched. The CDR3, as DNA: TGCGCCAGCAGCCAAGTAACCGGGACAGGGGGCTTCTACGAGCAGTACTTC. It specifies CASSQVTGTGGFYEQYF.

The gene calls are TRBV10-3 and TRBJ1-3; 7 nucleotides line up with TRBD1. Germline V lookup: CDR1 ENHRY, CDR2 SYGVKD. This CDR3 has 18 amino acids. After removal of 3 bases from V and 1 base from J, the junction contained 12 bases not matched to a gene. CDR3 DNA sequence: TGTGCCATCAGTGAATCGTCGCAGGGGGGATCGTCTGGAAACACCATATATTTT. It specifies CAISESSQGGSSGNTIYF.